These T cell receptor beta chains were read from a single sample in a study of cytomegalovirus exposure and HLA in healthy donors. Generated by immunoSEQ multiplex PCR, the TCRdb table keeps only in-frame clones and is missing some. The sample contains some 84,000 clones, just over 90% of which appear only once. Sequenced: PBMCs. The receptor source for this set is a man under 40 in good health and CMV-seronegative. CDR3s include the opening cysteine and the closing phenylalanine or tryptophan. Each record gives: J gene, V gene, clone size, D gene, CDR3 protein, CDR3 DNA. The D gene is left open where the match is weak. Size tells how often a clone was seen (once, few, many) or the class of an expanded clone, and some rows leave it out.

TRBJ2-7 TRBV19 NA NA CASSPFGTIPYEQYF TGTGCCAGTAGTCCATTCGGGACAATCCCCTACGAGCAGTACTTC
TRBJ2-3 TRBV11-2 NA NA CASSLRGSSTDTQYF TGTGCCAGCAGCTTACGGGGTTCTAGCACAGATACGCAGTATTTT
TRBJ2-1 TRBV27 NA TRBD2 CASSLYAGTSLFF TGTGCCAGCAGTTTATACGCCGGGACTAGCTTGTTCTTC
TRBJ2-7 TRBV7-9 once NA CASSAEESSYEQYF TGTGCCAGCAGCGCCGAGGAGTCGTCCTACGAGCAGTACTTC
TRBJ2-3 TRBV5-8 NA TRBD1 CASSSGQGSDTQYF TGTGCCAGCAGCTCCGGACAGGGCAGCGATACGCAGTATTTT
TRBJ2-3 TRBV11-1 NA TRBD2 CASSSRGLVTDTQYF TGTGCCAGCAGCTCCCGCGGACTAGTCACAGATACGCAGTATTTT
TRBJ1-2 TRBV5-1 NA NA CASSLAEGAQNYGYTF TGCGCCAGCAGCTTGGCCGAGGGTGCGCAGAACTATGGCTACACCTTC
TRBJ1-4 TRBV7-6 NA NA CASSLVAETTNEKLFF TGTGCCAGCAGCTTAGTAGCAGAGACAACTAATGAAAAACTGTTTTTT
TRBJ1-2 TRBV6-6 NA NA CASSYSSGGYTF TGTGCCAGCAGTTACTCGAGCGGCGGCTACACCTTC
TRBJ2-1 TRBV7-9 NA TRBD2 CASSSRGGLDEQFF TGTGCCAGCAGCTCGCGGGGGGGCTTAGATGAGCAGTTCTTC
TRBJ1-1 TRBV5-1 once TRBD1 CASSLLQGALGNEAFF TGCGCCAGCAGCCTATTACAGGGGGCGCTTGGTAATGAAGCTTTCTTT
TRBJ1-5 TRBV10-2 NA NA CASSEGDQPQHF TGCGCCAGCAGTGAAGGGGATCAGCCCCAGCATTTT
TRBJ1-5 TRBV21-1 NA NA CASSKDRGNQPQHF TGTGCCAGCAGCAAAGACAGGGGCAATCAGCCCCAGCATTTT
TRBJ2-5 TRBV19 NA TRBD2 CASNPGGSQETQYF TGTGCCAGTAATCCCGGGGGGAGCCAAGAGACCCAGTACTTC
TRBJ2-1 TRBV19 once TRBD2 CASSMGTSGRGDEQFF TGTGCCAGTAGTATGGGGACTAGCGGGAGAGGGGATGAGCAGTTCTTC
TRBJ1-1 TRBV7-9 NA TRBD1 CASSLVASGGEAFF TGTGCCAGCAGCTTAGTAGCGTCAGGGGGTGAAGCTTTCTTT
TRBJ2-2 TRBV11-2 few NA CASNVEGGRGTGELFF TGTGCCAGCAACGTCGAGGGGGGCAGGGGGACCGGGGAGCTGTTTTTT
TRBJ1-3 TRBV4-1 NA NA CASSQDWGVGNTIYF TGCGCCAGCAGCCAAGATTGGGGGGTTGGAAACACCATATATTTT
TRBJ1-2 TRBV4-1 NA NA CASSQDLVPYREGGYTF TGCGCCAGCAGCCAAGATTTGGTGCCTTACAGGGAAGGTGGCTACACCTTC
TRBJ2-1 TRBV10-3 few NA CAISVGDINNEQFF TGTGCCATCTCCGTTGGGGACATCAACAATGAGCAGTTCTTC
TRBJ1-1 TRBV2 NA TRBD1 CASSAGQGVGTEAFF TGTGCCAGCAGTGCAGGACAGGGGGTTGGCACTGAAGCTTTCTTT
TRBJ2-7 TRBV18 NA TRBD2 CASSPPLAGSYEQYF TGTGCCAGCTCACCACCCCTAGCGGGAAGCTACGAGCAGTACTTC
TRBJ2-7 TRBV9 NA TRBD1 CASSMGTGRTYEQYF TGTGCCAGCAGCATGGGGACAGGCCGAACCTACGAGCAGTACTTC
TRBJ1-4 TRBV28 once NA CASSSPDLEKLFF TGTGCCAGCAGTTCCCCTGACTTGGAAAAACTGTTTTTT
TRBJ1-5 TRBV2 NA NA CASGASGDINQPQHF TGTGCCTCCGGAGCAAGCGGGGACATAAATCAGCCCCAGCATTTT
TRBJ2-7 TRBV25-1 NA NA CASKAGAANNYEQYF TGTGCCAGCAAAGCTGGTGCGGCAAACAACTACGAGCAGTACTTC
TRBJ1-5 TRBV5-8 NA TRBD1 CASSPRDRGDQPQHF TGTGCCAGCAGCCCGAGGGACAGGGGAGATCAGCCCCAGCATTTT
TRBJ2-3 TRBV7-2 NA TRBD2 CASSPLVLAGSTDTQYF TGTGCCAGCAGCCCCCTCGTGTTAGCGGGGAGCACAGATACGCAGTATTTT
TRBJ1-1 TRBV2 NA TRBD1 CASRLTGGPMNTEAFF TGTGCCAGCAGGTTGACAGGGGGGCCTATGAACACTGAAGCTTTCTTT
TRBJ2-7 TRBV19 NA TRBD1 CASSIGGTGTYEQYF TGTGCCAGTAGTATAGGAGGGACAGGGACCTACGAGCAGTACTTC
TRBJ1-5 TRBV5-8 NA NA CASSPWGGANQPQHF TGTGCCAGCAGCCCGTGGGGGGGAGCAAATCAGCCCCAGCATTTT
TRBJ1-2 TRBV27 once NA CASSSSGGGAHTF TGTGCCAGCAGTTCCTCCGGGGGGGGCGCGCATACCTTC
TRBJ1-1 TRBV19 NA TRBD1 CASSDDRVAFF TGTGCCAGTAGTGATGACAGGGTTGCTTTCTTT
TRBJ1-2 TRBV7-8 NA NA CASSPPTGNYGYTF TGTGCCAGCAGCCCGCCGACAGGCAACTATGGCTACACCTTC
TRBJ2-1 TRBV5-4 NA NA CASSLSRGGSNEQFF TGTGCCAGCAGCTTGAGTCGGGGTGGATCCAATGAGCAGTTCTTC
TRBJ2-4 TRBV19 NA NA CASSISPGVAKNIQYF TGTGCCAGTAGTATCAGTCCGGGGGTAGCCAAAAACATTCAGTACTTC
TRBJ2-1 TRBV6-4 NA TRBD2 CASSEGGGDYNEQFF TGTGCCAGCAGTGAGGGCGGGGGGGACTACAATGAGCAGTTCTTC
TRBJ1-2 TRBV27 NA NA CASSLREGHGYTF TGTGCCAGCAGTTTAAGGGAGGGACATGGCTACACCTTC
TRBJ1-1 TRBV30 NA TRBD1 CAWSSGGYTEAFF TGTGCCTGGAGTTCAGGGGGGTACACTGAAGCTTTCTTT
TRBJ2-7 TRBV7-8 NA TRBD2 CASSLGIAGGIYEQYF TGTGCCAGCAGCTTAGGTATAGCGGGAGGGATCTACGAGCAGTACTTC